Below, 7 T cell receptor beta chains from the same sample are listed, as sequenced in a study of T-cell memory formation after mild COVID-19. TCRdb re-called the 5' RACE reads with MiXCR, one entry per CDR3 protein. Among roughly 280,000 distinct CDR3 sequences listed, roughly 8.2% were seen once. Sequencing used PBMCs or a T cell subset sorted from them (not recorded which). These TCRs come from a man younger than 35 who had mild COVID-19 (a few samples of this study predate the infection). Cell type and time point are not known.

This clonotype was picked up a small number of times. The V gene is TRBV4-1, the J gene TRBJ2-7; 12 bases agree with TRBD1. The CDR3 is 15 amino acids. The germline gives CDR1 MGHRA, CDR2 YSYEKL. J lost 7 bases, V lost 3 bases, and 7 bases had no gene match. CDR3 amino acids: CASSHTGTGGWEQYF. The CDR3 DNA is TGCGCCAGCAGCCATACCGGGACAGGGGGCTGGGAGCAGTACTTC.

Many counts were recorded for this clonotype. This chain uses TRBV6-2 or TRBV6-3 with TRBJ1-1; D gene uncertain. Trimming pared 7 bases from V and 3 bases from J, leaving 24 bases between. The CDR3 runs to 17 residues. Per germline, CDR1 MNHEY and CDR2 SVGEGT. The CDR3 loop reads CASTADIYGFGDTEAFF. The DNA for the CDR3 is TGTGCCAGCACCGCCGACATTTATGGGTTTGGTGACACTGAAGCTTTCTTT.

The CDR3 DNA follows: TGTGCCAGCAGCCAAGGGACAGGGTCCGGGGCCAACGTCCTGACTTTC. It codes for CASSQGTGSGANVLTF. This chain links TRBV4-2 with TRBJ2-6; 8 nucleotides match TRBD1. Trimming took 1 base from V and 4 from J; bases not matched to a gene: 3. Germline CDR1 and CDR2: LGHNA and YNFKEQ. The CDR3 extends over 16 amino acids.

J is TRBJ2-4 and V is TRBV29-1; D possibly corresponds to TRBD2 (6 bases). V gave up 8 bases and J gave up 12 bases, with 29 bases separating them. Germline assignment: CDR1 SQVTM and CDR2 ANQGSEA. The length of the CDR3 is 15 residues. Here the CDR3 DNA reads TGCAGCCCCGTTGGCGGCGGGAAAAATTGGGGAACTCAGTACTTC. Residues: CSPVGGGKNWGTQYF.

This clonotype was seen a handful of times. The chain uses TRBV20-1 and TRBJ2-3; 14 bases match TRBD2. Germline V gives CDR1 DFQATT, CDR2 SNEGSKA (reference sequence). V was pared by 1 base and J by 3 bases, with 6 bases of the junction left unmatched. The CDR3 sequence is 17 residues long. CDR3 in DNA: TGCAGTGCTAGAGGGACTAGCGGGGGGCGGGGTACAGATACGCAGTATTTT. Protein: CSARGTSGGRGTDTQYF.

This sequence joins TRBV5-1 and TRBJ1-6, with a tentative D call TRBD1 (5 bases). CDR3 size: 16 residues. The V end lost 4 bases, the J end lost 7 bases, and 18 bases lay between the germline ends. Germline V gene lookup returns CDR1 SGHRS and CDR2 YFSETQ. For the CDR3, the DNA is TGCGCCAGCAGCCTGGGCGGTAACGGGGGAAATTCACCCCTCCACTTT. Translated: CASSLGGNGGNSPLHF. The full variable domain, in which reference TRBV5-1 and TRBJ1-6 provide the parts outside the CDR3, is KAGVTQTPRYLIKTRGQQVTLSCSPISGHRSVSWYQQTPGQGLQFLFEYFSETQRNKGNFPGRFSGRQFSNSRSEMNVSTLELGDSALYLCASSLGGNGGNSPLHFGNGTRLTVT.

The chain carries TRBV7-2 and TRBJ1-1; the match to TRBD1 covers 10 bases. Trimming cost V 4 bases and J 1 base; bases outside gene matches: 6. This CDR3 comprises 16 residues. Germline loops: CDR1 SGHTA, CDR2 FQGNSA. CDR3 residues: CASSSRDRGRNTEAFF. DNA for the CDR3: TGTGCCAGCAGCTCCCGGGACAGGGGCCGGAACACTGAAGCTTTCTTT.